The count of the clone carrying this T cell receptor beta chain is one. This record comes from a study of CD8+ T cells in alopecia areata. This CDR3 comprises 14 residues. Germline-derived CDR1 and CDR2 are SGHNT and YYREEE (reference sequence). The V segment lost 3 bases and the J segment 3 bases; nucleotides outside the gene matches: 4. Extraction of RNA preceded its reverse transcription into cDNA, which served as the sequencing template. The method was immunoSEQ multiplex PCR; TCRdb's version includes in-frame clones alone and lacks a portion of them. The data show roughly 150,000 clones, more than 45% seen once.

The sequenced sample was CD4+ T cells sorted from blood. This TCR derives from a human donor with alopecia areata. This rearrangement joins TRBV5-4 to TRBJ2-7, with TRBD2 matching over 9 bases. The chain's CDR3 is CASSSRLADYEQYF. The CDR3 DNA reads TGTGCCAGCAGCTCTCGACTAGCGGACTACGAGCAGTACTTC.